This T cell receptor beta chain was captured by sequencing in a study of identical twins listed by TCRdb under 2016. With respect to the entire study: TCR alpha and beta repertoires from monozygotic twins, unrelated adults of various ages and cord blood were deep-sequenced to test whether fetal clonotypes persist. Replicate twin experiments were performed at different times using different library preparation protocols to rule out contamination. The paper's findings and limits, for the study overall: Zero-insertion analyses could be partly confounded by invariant T cells such as MAIT and iNKT, although diverse VJ usage argued against such confounding for most clonotypes. Compared with coincidental sharing between unrelated individuals, out-of-frame TCR alpha sequences shared between twins showed an excess of sequences with low generation probability. Because the same donors could not be followed over many years, the conclusions depended on cross-sectional statistical analysis. A weaker excess of twin sharing was found in beta out-of-frame sequences because the signal-to-noise ratio was lowered by fewer shared sequences. In monozygotic twins, recombination models systematically underestimated out-of-frame TCR alpha sharing, but the models matched the sharing seen between unrelated individuals. Abundant cord blood beta clonotypes had fewer insertions, young adult naive repertoires showed a similar but weaker trend, and memory repertoires showed no such trend.

The library was built by means of 5' RACE. Sequencing relied on an Illumina HiSeq 2000. Template switching introduced a universal primer binding site; the final cDNA contained a unique molecular identifier, enabling accurate counting of TCR cDNA molecules. Specific primers in the conserved constant-segment region were used to synthesize first-strand cDNA for the TCR alpha and beta chains. To control for contamination, every cDNA library carried two barcodes: a SMART-Mk sample barcode plus Illumina barcodes. Two successive PCR steps introduced TruSeq adapter sequences along with Illumina sample barcodes. The Illumina HiSeq platform was used with custom primers to sequence TCR alpha and beta cDNA libraries. The authors' pipeline ran thus. Unique molecular identifiers were extracted from raw reads with MiGEC, and CDR3 positions were determined with MiXCR. For each individual, recombination models were inferred using an EM algorithm with the repgenHMM and IGoR tools. Shared clonotypes were analyzed with the tcR package in R, and sharing was normalized by the product of cloneset sizes. To study raw recombination free of thymic and clonal selection effects, out-of-frame nonproductive sequences were analyzed. TCRdb handled the public reads itself, with Q25 trimming in fastp and clone calling in MiXCR, and kept productive beta chains. Rows with a matching CDR3 protein are joined into one entry that keeps the most common DNA and genes. TCRdb's processing, not the study's, gives the V and J calls here. A total of 600,000 to 700,000 distinct CDR3 sequences appear in this sample, about 20% of them only once. Together, the top ten hold around 4.5% of the sample.

Every donor was a healthy Caucasian. Three pairs of female monozygotic twins, all aged roughly 18 to 29 years, were included in the twin cohort. The RNA used for TCR libraries was isolated from peripheral blood mononuclear cells. This clonotype was recorded many times. This clone's antigen is unknown. Qualities for individual bases were not recorded, and no much larger clone is one base off. The cysteine opens and the phenylalanine closes a CDR3 of 11 amino acids. The only DNA kept is the CDR3, 33 bases in frame from the first base. CDR1 and CDR2 are read off the germline V gene (reference sequence) as DFQATT and SNEGSKA. Relative to germline, V is 7 bases shorter and J is 4 bases shorter, with 9 bases between their ends. The sample also formed part of further work on T cells expressing NK-cell markers. That second publication adds: In sorted CD3+CD56+NKG2C+, CD3+CD56+NKG2C- and CD3+CD56-NKG2C+ T-cell subsets from several donors, TCR beta-chain repertoires were profiled. Among the eight sequenced donors, seven were HCMV-seropositive and one was HCMV-seronegative. In several experiments an anti-gammadeltaTCR antibody was added to restrict sorting to alphabetaTCR-expressing T cells. In several donors, the dominant CD3+CD56+NKG2C+ clonotypes were among the top 10 CD8+ clonotypes and accounted for about 1.0-7.5% of CD8+ T cells. Those dominant clonotypes were again the most abundant among CD3+CD56-NKG2C+ cells in a handful of donors, at about 25-60.1%. It remained unclear whether the expanded NKG2C-expressing T cell clones were specific for HCMV antigens. All eight donors whose samples were sequenced were randomly selected healthy volunteers, three of them men and five women. To determine HCMV serostatus, a commercial ELISA kit was used to detect HCMV-specific IgG in serum. For about 6 donors, bulk peripheral blood T-cell repertoires were additionally sequenced from unsorted PBMC. MIGEC handled demultiplexing of the reads and grouping by UMI, while MiTCR was used to assemble and quantify clonotypes. To remove erroneous sequences, TCR cDNA sequences were retained only when supported by two or more reads. Downstream repertoire analysis used the tcR package, and clonotypes were matched across fractions by CDR3 nucleotide sequence plus V segment. VDJmatch was used to annotate antigen specificity against VDJdb, with one amino acid substitution allowed in CDR3.

The clonotype was recovered from a woman between 18 and 30 years old in good health. The source material was PBMCs. Rearrangement joined TRBV20-1 to TRBJ2-3; the D gene identity is not certain. This receptor has the CDR3 CSGEVADTQYF. The bases are TGCAGTGGAGAGGTCGCAGATACGCAGTATTTT.